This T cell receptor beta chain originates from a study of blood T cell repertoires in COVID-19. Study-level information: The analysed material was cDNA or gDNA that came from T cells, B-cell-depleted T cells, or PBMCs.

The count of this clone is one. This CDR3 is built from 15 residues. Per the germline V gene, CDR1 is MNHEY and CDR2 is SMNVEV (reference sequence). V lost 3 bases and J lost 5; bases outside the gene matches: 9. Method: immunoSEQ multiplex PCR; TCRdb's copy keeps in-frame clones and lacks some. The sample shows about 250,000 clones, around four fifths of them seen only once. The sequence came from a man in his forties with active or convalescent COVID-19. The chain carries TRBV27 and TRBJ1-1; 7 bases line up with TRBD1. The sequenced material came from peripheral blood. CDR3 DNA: TGTGCCAGCAGTTTTGGAGGGACAGTAGGAACTGAAGCTTTCTTT. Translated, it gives CASSFGGTVGTEAFF.